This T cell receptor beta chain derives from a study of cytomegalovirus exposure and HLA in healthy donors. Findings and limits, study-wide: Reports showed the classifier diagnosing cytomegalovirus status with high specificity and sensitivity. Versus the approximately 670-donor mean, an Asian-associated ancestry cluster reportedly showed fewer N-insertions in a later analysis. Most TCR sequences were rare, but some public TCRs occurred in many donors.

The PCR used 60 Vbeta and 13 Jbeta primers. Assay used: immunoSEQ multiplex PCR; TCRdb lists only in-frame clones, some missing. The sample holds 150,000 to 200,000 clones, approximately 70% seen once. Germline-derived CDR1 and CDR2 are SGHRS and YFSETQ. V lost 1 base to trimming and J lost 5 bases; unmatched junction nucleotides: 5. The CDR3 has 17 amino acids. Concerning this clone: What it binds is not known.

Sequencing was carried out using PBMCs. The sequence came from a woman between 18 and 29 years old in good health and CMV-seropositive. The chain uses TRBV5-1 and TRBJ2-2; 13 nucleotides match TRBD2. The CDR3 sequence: CASSLTSGGARTGELFF. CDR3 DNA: TGCGCCAGCAGCTTGACTAGCGGGGGGGCCCGTACCGGGGAGCTGTTTTTT.